This passage covers 5 T cell receptor beta chains from one sample sequenced in a study of cytomegalovirus exposure and HLA in healthy donors. 13 Jbeta primers and 60 Vbeta primers were used for the PCR. Only in-frame clones appear in the TCRdb table, and some are missing; sequencing was by immunoSEQ multiplex PCR. The data show 150,000 to 200,000 clones, around 83% seen once. Sequencing used PBMCs. The receptors were gathered from a girl aged 2 to 9 in good health and CMV-seropositive.

The rearrangement uses TRBV30 and TRBJ2-4, with a tentative D call TRBD2 (6 bases). V shed 1 base and J shed 0 bases, with 7 bases lying between them. Germline CDR1 and CDR2: GTSNPN and SVGIG (reference sequence). CDR3 size: 14 residues. Here the CDR3 reads CAWSEGLAKNIQYF. CDR3 sequence (DNA): TGTGCCTGGAGTGAGGGACTAGCCAAAAACATTCAGTACTTC.

The chain uses TRBV6-5 and TRBJ1-5; unclear D gene. V was trimmed by 8 bases and J by 4 bases, leaving 6 bases between them. Germline loops: CDR1 MNHEY, CDR2 SVGAGI. This CDR3 contains 11 residues. In DNA form, the CDR3 reads TGTGCCAGCGGGAGAAATCAGCCCCAGCATTTT. Protein: CASGRNQPQHF.

This sequence joins TRBV25-1 and TRBJ1-1, with 7 bases fitting TRBD1. This CDR3 is built from 16 residues. The germline V gene encodes CDR1 MGHDK and CDR2 SYGVNS. V lost 4 bases to trimming and J lost 1 base; unmatched junction nucleotides: 9. In DNA, the CDR3 is TGTGCCAGCAGTGCGGTCCCCAGACAGGGGAACACTGAAGCTTTCTTT. It encodes CASSAVPRQGNTEAFF.

CDR3 residues: CASRTSTGTPKNTGELFF. For the CDR3, the DNA is TGTGCCAGCAGGACCAGCACCGGGACACCCAAGAACACCGGGGAGCTGTTTTTT. The chain is built from TRBV2 and TRBJ2-2; maybe TRBD1 (6 bases). The CDR3 has 18 amino acids. V lost 6 bases and J lost 1, with 21 bases in between. The V gene's germline CDR1 is SNHLY and CDR2 FYNNEI.

This clone was recorded a few times. The chain recombines TRBV2 with TRBJ1-4, with TRBD1 matching over 7 bases. With 0 bases clipped from V and 7 bases from J, the junction kept 5 bases outside the gene matches. Germline V CDR1 and CDR2: SNHLY, FYNNEI. CDR3 size: 15 residues. The CDR3 loop reads CASSEATGAVEKLFF. DNA for the CDR3: TGTGCCAGCAGTGAAGCAACAGGGGCGGTTGAAAAACTGTTTTTT.